This T cell receptor (beta chain) is drawn from a study of blood T cells in healthy people across ages. Study findings and constraints: CMV infection status of these donors was not known.

Sample-barcoded 5' priming and a J-beta primer mix drove a second PCR of roughly 6 to 12 cycles. TCRdb re-analysed the 5' RACE reads in MiXCR, keeping a single row per CDR3 protein. The table includes approximately 880,000 distinct CDR3 sequences, under 50% detected once. CDR3 length equals 22 residues. Germline CDR1 is LGHDT and CDR2 is YNNKEL (reference sequence). The germline V and J ends were trimmed by 1 base and 0 bases, with 28 bases remaining between them. Healthy individuals of Caucasian origin from Russia, aged 6 to 90, served as donors. Each donor's blood draw was approximately 10 milliliters of peripheral blood. Of note for this clonotype: As yet, its antigen is unknown.

This clonotype was obtained from a young man in good health. The gene calls are TRBV3-1 and TRBJ1-5, with a tentative D call TRBD1 (5 bases). The sequencing input was blood. The CDR3 loop reads CASSQVLWGGSPPPNSNQPQHF. Here the CDR3 DNA reads TGTGCCAGCAGCCAAGTCCTTTGGGGGGGAAGCCCTCCGCCTAATAGCAATCAGCCCCAGCATTTT.